This T cell receptor (beta chain) is drawn from a study of cytomegalovirus exposure and HLA in healthy donors. In germline, CDR1 is SQVTM, CDR2 ANQGSEA. V dropped 5 bases and J dropped 2 bases, with 17 bases sitting between them. This CDR3 has 15 residues. Study conclusions and caveats: The later analysis indicated that the majority of CMV-associated TCR beta chains appeared HLA-restricted. High sensitivity and specificity were reportedly achieved when the classifier diagnosed cytomegalovirus status.

For this clone: Its target is unknown.

The PCR made use of 60 Vbeta and 13 Jbeta primers. Method: immunoSEQ multiplex PCR; TCRdb's copy keeps in-frame clones and lacks some. This sample has 80,000 or so clones, with over 60% found just once. Sequences were obtained from PBMCs. The J gene is TRBJ2-3, the V gene TRBV29-1; perhaps TRBD1 as D (6 bases). The sequence derives from a male donor in good health and CMV-seropositive. Written as DNA, the CDR3 is TGCAGCGTTTCTAGGGGGAGCACATCCACAGATACGCAGTATTTT. Its protein product is CSVSRGSTSTDTQYF.